Below, 29 T cell receptor beta chains from the same sample are listed, as sequenced in a study of shared clonotypes between healthy human individuals. Data came from immunoSEQ multiplex PCR; TCRdb stores just in-frame clones and leaves some out. Of around 2.1 million clones listed, more than 85% are singletons. It was CD45RO-negative cells, positively selected for CCR7, that made up naive CD8 cells, with terminally differentiated effector memory CD45RA+ cells excluded. The specimen was naive CD8+ T cells from PBMCs. These receptor sequences come from a man younger than 35 in good health. Some clones in this sample may be carry-over from other donors' samples.

This sequence joins TRBV5-1 and TRBJ2-7, with D tentatively TRBD1 (6 bases). Germline V gene data show CDR1 as SGHRS and CDR2 as YFSETQ. The CDR3 contains 14 residues. V was pared by 5 bases and J by 3 bases, with 15 bases between. Here the CDR3 DNA reads TGCGCCAGCAGTCAGGGGCCTCCCAGCTACGAGCAGTACTTC. This sequence encodes CASSQGPPSYEQYF.

This rearrangement joins TRBV29-1 to TRBJ2-7; tentative D call: TRBD1 (6 bases). Germline CDR1 is SQVTM and CDR2 is ANQGSEA. Trimming stripped 6 bases from V and 3 bases from J, with 15 bases between. The CDR3 spans 13 residues. CDR3: CSVLSTGLYEQYF. For the CDR3, the DNA is TGCAGCGTCCTTTCGACAGGTCTCTACGAGCAGTACTTC.

This chain connects TRBV4-3 to TRBJ2-3; 9 nucleotides align to TRBD2. The length of the CDR3 is 20 residues. CDR1 is LGHNA, CDR2 YSLEER, per germline. J lost 0 bases, V lost 4 bases, and 17 bases had no gene match. This chain's CDR3 is CASSLLYTGLAPASTDTQYF. Written as DNA, the CDR3 is TGCGCCAGCAGCCTGCTTTATACTGGACTAGCGCCCGCTAGCACAGATACGCAGTATTTT.

The rearrangement links TRBV19 to TRBJ2-5; D might be TRBD2 (6 bases). With 1 base removed from V and 4 bases from J, the gap between germline ends came to 10 bases. Germline CDR1 and CDR2: LNHDA and SQIVND (reference sequence). This CDR3 spans 14 amino acids. The CDR3 region is CASSIGRDRETQYF. CDR3 in DNA: TGTGCCAGTAGTATAGGGAGGGACCGAGAGACCCAGTACTTC.

For this clone: Other DNA sequences of this sample code for an identical CDR3. The gene calls are TRBV27 and TRBJ1-2, with 9 positions matching TRBD1. J was trimmed by 4 bases and V by 6 bases; bases with no gene match: 3. The germline V gene encodes CDR1 MNHEY and CDR2 SMNVEV (reference sequence). CDR3 length: 13 residues. The CDR3 sequence: CASSMTGGYGYTF. In DNA, the CDR3 is TGTGCCAGCAGCATGACAGGGGGCTATGGCTACACCTTC.

J is TRBJ2-1 and V is TRBV5-6, with 7 bases that match TRBD1. From germline, CDR1 is SGHDT and CDR2 YYEEEE. This CDR3 region has 14 residues. The trim removed 6 bases at V and 3 bases at J, leaving 6 bases unmatched. DNA for the CDR3: TGTGCCAGCAAACCGGGACAGAACTACAATGAGCAGTTCTTC. Translating it yields CASKPGQNYNEQFF.

V and J are TRBV7-2 and TRBJ2-5, with 12 nucleotides matching TRBD2. Germline-derived CDR1 and CDR2 are SGHTA and FQGNSA. CDR3 length: 18 residues. J was trimmed by 4 bases and V by 4 bases; bases with no gene match: 13. CDR3 nucleotides: TGTGCCAGCAGCTCCATGACTAGCGGGAGCAGAGTCCCAGAGACCCAGTACTTC. Translating it yields CASSSMTSGSRVPETQYF.

The chain combines TRBV6-6 with TRBJ1-6; no clear D. V lost 2 bases, J lost 9 bases, and 2 bases lay in between. The germline gives CDR1 MNHNY, CDR2 SVGAGI (reference sequence). This CDR3 spans 11 amino acids. The CDR3 is CASSYGSPLHF. Written as DNA, the CDR3 is TGTGCCAGCAGTTACGGTTCACCCCTCCACTTT.

This sequence joins TRBV4-3 and TRBJ2-1, with D possibly being TRBD2 (5 bases). Germline-derived CDR1 and CDR2 are LGHNA and YSLEER. Deletions cut 3 bases from V and 8 bases from J, with 8 bases between. CDR3 size: 12 residues. The CDR3 here is CASSQTRDEQFF. The CDR3 DNA is TGCGCCAGCAGCCAGACGAGGGATGAGCAGTTCTTC.

This clone was seen just once. This chain links TRBV9 with TRBJ2-3; D may be TRBD2 (6 bases). V was clipped by 3 bases and J by 4 bases, with 9 bases between them. CDR1 and CDR2 (germline): SGDLS, YYNGEE. This CDR3 contains 13 residues. In nucleotides, the CDR3 is TGTGCCAGCAGCGGACTAGTTCCAGATACGCAGTATTTT. This sequence encodes CASSGLVPDTQYF.

The chain is built from TRBV5-1 and TRBJ1-1, with D hard to call. Germline lookup yields CDR1 SGHRS and CDR2 YFSETQ. The CDR3 totals 14 residues. Trimming stripped 0 bases from V and 6 bases from J, with 12 bases between. The CDR3 region has the DNA TGCGCCAGCAGCTTGGAAGTTCGCGGCGCTGAAGCTTTCTTT. This gives the protein CASSLEVRGAEAFF.

The chain is built from TRBV19 and TRBJ2-3; 8 bases agree with TRBD2. The length of the CDR3 is 17 residues. Trimming removed 4 bases from V and 0 bases from J; junction bases left unmatched: 9. In germline, CDR1 is LNHDA, CDR2 SQIVND (reference sequence). CDR3 sequence (DNA): TGTGCCAGTAGTACCCTAATAGCGGGATCGAGCACAGATACGCAGTATTTT. This gives the protein CASSTLIAGSSTDTQYF.

This chain uses TRBV6-1 with TRBJ2-7; 8 bases agree with TRBD2. The V gene end was trimmed by 7 bases and the J gene end by 4 bases; junction bases not matched to a gene: 3. Germline V gene data show CDR1 as MNHNS and CDR2 as SASEGT. This CDR3 has 12 residues. This CDR3 is CASIGGAYEQYF. The DNA for the CDR3 is TGTGCCAGCATCGGGGGGGCTTACGAGCAGTACTTC.

V usage is TRBV10-3 and J usage is TRBJ1-2; possibly TRBD1 for D (5 bases). Germline V CDR1 and CDR2: ENHRY, SYGVKD. CDR3 length: 15 residues. Trimming shortened V by 0 bases and J by 1 base, and 9 bases separated the two germline ends. DNA for the CDR3: TGTGCCATCAGTGAGTCCGGGACGGATAACTATGGCTACACCTTC. It specifies CAISESGTDNYGYTF.

The chain employs TRBV30 and TRBJ2-7; D unresolved. The germline CDR1 and CDR2 sequences are GTSNPN and SVGIG (reference sequence). Trimming stripped 3 bases from V and 5 bases from J, with 5 bases between. This CDR3 is 10 amino acids long. The CDR3 sequence: CAWSWDEQYF. The CDR3, as DNA: TGTGCCTGGAGCTGGGACGAGCAGTACTTC.

This clone appeared a single time. The CDR3 bases are TGTGCCAGCAGAAACGGCCGGGGACAGCCGGCGAACTATGGCTACACCTTC. Its protein product is CASRNGRGQPANYGYTF. The chain combines TRBV2 with TRBJ1-2; 7 nucleotides match TRBD1. Looked up from germline, CDR1 is SNHLY and CDR2 is FYNNEI. The CDR3 totals 17 residues. With V trimmed by 6 bases and J by 2 bases, 15 bases remained unmatched. Full variable domain (outside the CDR3, taken from reference TRBV2 and TRBJ1-2): EPEVTQTPSHQVTQMGQEVILRCVPISNHLYFYWYRQILGQKVEFLVSFYNNEISEKSEIFDDQFSVERPDGSNFTLKIRSTKLEDSAMYFCASRNGRGQPANYGYTFGSGTRLTVV.

DNA for the CDR3: TGTGCCAGCAGCTTACCCCACAGACTAGCGGTGACGTCCTACGAGCAGTACTTC. It specifies CASSLPHRLAVTSYEQYF. This sequence joins TRBV7-2 and TRBJ2-7, with 9 bases matching TRBD2. Germline CDR1 SGHTA, CDR2 FQGNSA. V lost 2 bases, J lost 1 base, and 12 bases stayed unmatched. The CDR3 is 18 residues long.

V gene TRBV7-9 combines with J gene TRBJ2-2; D remains ambiguous. Trimming cost V 4 bases and J 5 bases, with 14 bases left between them. The CDR3 length is 15 residues. CDR1 and CDR2 from the germline V gene are SEHNR and FQNEAQ (reference sequence). DNA for the CDR3: TGTGCCAGCAGCTCCCATATTGACGGGACCGGGGAGCTGTTTTTT. As protein: CASSSHIDGTGELFF.

The genes are TRBV2 and TRBJ1-4; D call uncertain. CDR1 is SNHLY, CDR2 FYNNEI, per germline. V was cut by 11 bases and J by 5 bases, with 15 bases left in between. This CDR3 spans 13 amino acids. This CDR3 reads CAARGPRNEKLFF. The CDR3 nucleotides are TGTGCCGCCCGAGGGCCAAGGAATGAAAAACTGTTTTTT.

About this clone: In the same sample, other DNA sequences code for this CDR3. The V and J genes are TRBV7-9 and TRBJ2-7; D may be TRBD1 (6 bases). V was shortened by 5 bases and J by 0 bases, with 8 bases between the two germline ends. CDR3 length: 13 amino acids. Germline loops: CDR1 SEHNR, CDR2 FQNEAQ (reference sequence). DNA of the CDR3: TGTGCCAGCAGCCGGACAGTCTCCTACGAGCAGTACTTC. Protein sequence: CASSRTVSYEQYF.

The chain employs TRBV30 and TRBJ2-2; D gene uncertain. V was cut by 0 bases and J by 9 bases, with 5 bases left in between. Germline CDR1 reads GTSNPN; CDR2 reads SVGIG (reference sequence). The CDR3 has 11 residues. CDR3 amino acids: CAWSVMRELFF. The CDR3 nucleotides are TGTGCCTGGAGTGTTATGAGGGAGCTGTTTTTT.

About this clone: This specimen includes other DNA sequences encoding the same CDR3. The rearrangement joins TRBV28 to TRBJ2-7; the D call may be TRBD1 or TRBD2 (6 bases each). Germline values: CDR1 MDHEN, CDR2 SYDVKM. This CDR3 contains 14 residues. The V end lost 3 bases, the J end lost 2 bases, and 11 bases lay between the germline ends. The CDR3 is CASSFRGPAYEQYF. The CDR3 coding sequence is TGTGCCAGCAGTTTCCGGGGGCCGGCCTACGAGCAGTACTTC.

The genes are TRBV2 and TRBJ2-7, with 8 bases matching TRBD2. Germline trimming cut 11 bases from V and 0 bases from J; bases unmatched to any gene: 6. The CDR3 runs to 13 residues. From germline, CDR1 is SNHLY and CDR2 FYNNEI. The CDR3, as DNA: TGTGCCCAATCAAGCGGGAGCTCCTACGAGCAGTACTTC. It encodes CAQSSGSSYEQYF.

The chain uses TRBV10-3 and TRBJ1-2; no definite D call. V lost 6 bases and J lost 11, with 13 bases in between. Germline assignment: CDR1 ENHRY and CDR2 SYGVKD. The CDR3 sequence is 11 residues long. For the CDR3, the DNA is TGTGCCATCAGGAGGGAACCGGGATACACCTTC. Protein product: CAIRREPGYTF.

V and J are TRBV4-1 and TRBJ2-1; 11 nucleotides line up with TRBD2. CDR3 size: 15 residues. V lost 2 bases and J lost 9; bases outside the gene matches: 6. Germline V gives CDR1 MGHRA, CDR2 YSYEKL. The CDR3 sequence is CASSQTSGSVTEQFF. The CDR3 region has the DNA TGCGCCAGCAGCCAAACTAGCGGGAGCGTTACTGAGCAGTTCTTC.

The chain has TRBV2 and TRBJ1-2; D possibly corresponds to TRBD1 (6 bases). Trimming shortened V by 10 bases and J by 2 bases, and 17 bases separated the two germline ends. CDR1 is SNHLY and CDR2 is FYNNEI in the germline V gene. The CDR3 contains 14 residues. The CDR3 is CATLGAAGNYGYTF. The CDR3 DNA reads as TGTGCCACCCTGGGGGCGGCGGGGAACTATGGCTACACCTTC.

This clone was recorded only once. The chain employs TRBV27 and TRBJ1-2; maybe TRBD1 (6 bases). The germline V and J ends were trimmed by 3 bases and 7 bases, with 12 bases remaining between them. Germline lookup yields CDR1 MNHEY and CDR2 SMNVEV (reference sequence). CDR3 length equals 13 residues. CDR3 coding DNA: TGTGCCAGCAGTTTGGGCAGGGGAGCTGGCTACACCTTC. It specifies CASSLGRGAGYTF.

The chain employs TRBV27 and TRBJ1-5; 7 nucleotides line up with TRBD1. The CDR3 is 15 amino acids. CDR1 MNHEY and CDR2 SMNVEV come from the germline V gene (reference sequence). V dropped 5 bases and J dropped 4; count of bases not matched to a gene: 8. CDR3: CASSPTPGGNQPQHF. In DNA form, the CDR3 reads TGTGCCAGCAGTCCTACCCCAGGGGGGAATCAGCCCCAGCATTTT.

The chain is built from TRBV5-4 and TRBJ2-7, with 11 positions matching TRBD1. The length of the CDR3 is 14 residues. Germline-derived CDR1 and CDR2 are SGHNT and YYREEE (reference sequence). V lost 4 bases, J lost 7 bases, and 7 bases stayed unmatched. The CDR3 region has the DNA TGTGCCAGCAGCCTGGACAGGGGGCCTGAAGAGCAGTACTTC. This translates into CASSLDRGPEEQYF.